This T cell receptor beta chain is from a study of T cells in women clearing cervical HPV infection. Clones were sequenced by immunoSEQ multiplex PCR, and TCRdb holds only the in-frame ones, with some missing. The table for this sample gives tens of thousands of clones. Germline CDR1 reads LNHDA; CDR2 reads SQIVND (reference sequence). There are 14 residues in the CDR3. V lost 3 bases to trimming and J lost 8 bases; unmatched junction nucleotides: 1. This clone ranks as medium-sized in terms of frequency. The observed sequence ends 3 residues before the CDR3 terminus, with the missing tail filled in from the germline J gene.

Sequencing was carried out using blood buffy coat. This TCR was recovered from a woman aged 18-70 years with a cervical HPV16 infection that either progressed to CIN3+ or cleared (not recorded which). The chain joins TRBV19 to TRBJ1-6; the match to TRBD1 covers 10 bases. CDR3 DNA, as far as it was read: TGTGCCAGTAGTATCGGGACAGGGGATTCACCC. Protein sequence: CASSIGTGDSP. The CDR3, in full, reads CASSIGTGDSPLHF.